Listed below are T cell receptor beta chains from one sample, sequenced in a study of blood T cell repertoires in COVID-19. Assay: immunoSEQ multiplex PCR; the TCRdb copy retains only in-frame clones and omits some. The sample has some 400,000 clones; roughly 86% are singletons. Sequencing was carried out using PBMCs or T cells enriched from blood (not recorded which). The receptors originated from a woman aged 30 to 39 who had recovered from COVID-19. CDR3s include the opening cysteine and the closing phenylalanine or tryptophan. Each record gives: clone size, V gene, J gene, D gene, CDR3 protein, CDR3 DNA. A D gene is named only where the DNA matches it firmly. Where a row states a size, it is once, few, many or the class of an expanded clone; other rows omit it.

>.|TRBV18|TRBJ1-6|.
CASSPAAGDSPLHF
TGTGCCAGCTCACCAGCGGCAGGGGATTCACCCCTCCACTTT
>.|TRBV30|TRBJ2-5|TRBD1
CAWTTGGAETQYF
TGTGCCTGGACGACAGGGGGCGCGGAGACCCAGTACTTC
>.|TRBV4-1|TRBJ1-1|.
CASSPPLRNTEAFF
TGCGCCAGCAGCCCCCCCTTGAGGAACACTGAAGCTTTCTTT
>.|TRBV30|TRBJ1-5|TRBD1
CAWSPGQGISNQPQHF
TGTGCCTGGAGTCCGGGACAGGGAATTAGCAATCAGCCCCAGCATTTT
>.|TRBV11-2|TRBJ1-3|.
CASSLQGANTIYF
TGTGCCAGCAGCTTACAGGGCGCAAACACCATATATTTT
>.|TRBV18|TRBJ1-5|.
CASSPIGTTHSNQPQHF
TGTGCCAGCTCACCTATAGGAACTACCCATAGCAATCAGCCCCAGCATTTT
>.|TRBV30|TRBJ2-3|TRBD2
CAWSPRGGFTDTQYF
TGTGCCTGGAGCCCTCGGGGGGGGTTCACAGATACGCAGTATTTT
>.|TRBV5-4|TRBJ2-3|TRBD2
CASSPGLAGRGDTQYF
TGTGCCAGCAGCCCGGGACTAGCGGGACGGGGAGATACGCAGTATTTT
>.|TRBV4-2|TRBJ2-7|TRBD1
CASSQEGTGEGYEQYF
TGTGCCAGCAGCCAAGAAGGGACAGGGGAGGGGTACGAGCAGTACTTC
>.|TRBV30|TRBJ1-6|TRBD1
CAWNRDSNSPLHF
TGTGCCTGGAACCGGGACAGTAATTCACCCCTCCACTTT
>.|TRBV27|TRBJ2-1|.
CASSLTGKSSYNEQFF
TGTGCCAGCAGTTTAACAGGAAAAAGCTCCTACAATGAGCAGTTCTTC
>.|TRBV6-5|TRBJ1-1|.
CASSRQVTSAEAFF
TGTGCCAGCAGTCGACAGGTAACTTCCGCTGAAGCTTTCTTT
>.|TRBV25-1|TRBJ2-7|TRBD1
CASSDVRTGSSYEQYF
TGTGCCAGCAGTGATGTCAGGACAGGGAGCTCCTACGAGCAGTACTTC
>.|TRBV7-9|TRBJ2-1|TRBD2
CASSLAGGPAYNEQFF
TGTGCCAGCAGCTTAGCGGGAGGGCCTGCATACAATGAGCAGTTCTTC
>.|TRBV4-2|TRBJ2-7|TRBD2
CASSQEAKTSGIYEQYF
TGTGCCAGCAGCCAAGAGGCAAAGACTAGCGGGATCTACGAGCAGTACTTC
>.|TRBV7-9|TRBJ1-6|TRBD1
CASSLMVGQGSNSPLHF
TGTGCCAGCAGCTTAATGGTAGGACAGGGATCTAATTCACCCCTCCACTTT
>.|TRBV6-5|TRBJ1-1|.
CASFPGSPNTEAFF
TGTGCCAGCTTTCCAGGGTCGCCGAACACTGAAGCTTTCTTT
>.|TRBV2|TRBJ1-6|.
CASSLQGAYNSPLHF
TGTGCCAGCAGCCTACAGGGAGCCTATAATTCACCCCTCCACTTT
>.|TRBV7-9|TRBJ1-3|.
CASSRGDSGNTIYF
TGTGCCAGCAGCAGAGGAGACTCTGGAAACACCATATATTTT
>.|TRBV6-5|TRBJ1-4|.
CASSKAGLGKLFF
TGTGCCAGCAGTAAGGCCGGGTTGGGAAAACTGTTTTTT
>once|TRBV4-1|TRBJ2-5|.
CASSQSQGGETQYF
TGCGCCAGCAGCCAAAGCCAGGGTGGTGAGACCCAGTACTTC
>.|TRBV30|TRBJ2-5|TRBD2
CAWSELAGNQETQYF
TGTGCCTGGAGTGAGCTAGCGGGCAACCAAGAGACCCAGTACTTC
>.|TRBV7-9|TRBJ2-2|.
CASSQLGGAGTGELFF
TGTGCCAGCAGCCAATTAGGGGGGGCCGGCACCGGGGAGCTGTTTTTT
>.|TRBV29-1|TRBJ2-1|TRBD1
CSCLGTASYNEQFF
TGCAGCTGTCTTGGGACAGCGTCCTACAATGAGCAGTTCTTC
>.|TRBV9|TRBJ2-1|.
CASSVDGGIRSYNEQFF
TGTGCCAGCAGCGTAGATGGAGGAATACGCTCCTACAATGAGCAGTTCTTC
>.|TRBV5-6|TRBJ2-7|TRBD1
CASRYRDRGGEQYF
TGTGCCAGCAGATACCGGGACAGGGGGGGCGAGCAGTACTTC
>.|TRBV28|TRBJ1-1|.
CASRATRGNTEAFF
TGTGCCAGCAGGGCCACACGGGGGAACACTGAAGCTTTCTTT
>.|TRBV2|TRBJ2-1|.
CASSEVGLNEQFF
TGTGCCAGCAGTGAAGTCGGTCTGAATGAGCAGTTCTTC
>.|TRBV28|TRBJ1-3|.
CASSPDSSSGNTIYF
TGTGCCAGCAGTCCGGACAGCTCCTCTGGAAACACCATATATTTT
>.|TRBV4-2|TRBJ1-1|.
CASSQVDTLNTEAFF
TGTGCCAGCAGCCAAGTGGACACCTTGAACACTGAAGCTTTCTTT
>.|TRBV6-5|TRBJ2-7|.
CASSRTVSYEQYF
TGTGCCAGCAGTCGCACAGTTAGCTACGAGCAGTACTTC
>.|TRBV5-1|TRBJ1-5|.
CASRATGSGNQPQHF
TGCGCCAGCAGAGCCACGGGGTCAGGCAATCAGCCCCAGCATTTT
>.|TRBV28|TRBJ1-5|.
CASRTGSGQPQHF
TGTGCCAGCAGAACAGGGTCCGGTCAGCCCCAGCATTTT
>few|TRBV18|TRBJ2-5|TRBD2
CASSPGGDQETQYF
TGTGCCAGCTCACCAGGGGGGGACCAAGAGACCCAGTACTTC
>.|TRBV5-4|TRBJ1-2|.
CASSLESGNYGYTF
TGTGCCAGCAGCTTGGAGTCAGGGAATTATGGCTACACCTTC
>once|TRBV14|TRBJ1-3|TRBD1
CASSLRTGGINTIYF
TGTGCCAGCAGCCTCCGGACAGGGGGTATAAACACCATATATTTT
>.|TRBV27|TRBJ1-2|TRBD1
CASSQQTGVEGYTF
TGTGCCAGCAGTCAACAAACAGGGGTCGAGGGCTACACCTTC
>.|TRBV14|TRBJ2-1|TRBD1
CASSRVGPGQGAYNEQFF
TGTGCCAGCAGCCGAGTGGGGCCTGGACAGGGAGCCTACAATGAGCAGTTCTTC
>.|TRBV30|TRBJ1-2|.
CAWSGGVGGYTF
TGTGCCTGGAGTGGGGGGGTCGGGGGCTACACCTTC
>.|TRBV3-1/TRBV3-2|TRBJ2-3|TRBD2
CASSYSGSADTQYF
TGTGCCAGCAGCTATAGCGGGAGTGCAGATACGCAGTATTTT
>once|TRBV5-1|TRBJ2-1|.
CASSFDSGDSYNEQFF
TGCGCCAGCAGCTTCGATTCGGGAGACTCCTACAATGAGCAGTTCTTC
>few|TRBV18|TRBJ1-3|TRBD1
CASSLGTGGSGNTIYF
TGTGCCAGCTCCCTTGGGACAGGGGGATCCGGAAACACCATATATTTT
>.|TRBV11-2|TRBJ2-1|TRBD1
CASSRNLGTGDNEQFF
TGTGCCAGCAGTCGAAACCTGGGGACAGGAGACAATGAGCAGTTCTTC
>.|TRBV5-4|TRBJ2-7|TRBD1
CASSLGGQGGEQYF
TGTGCCAGCAGCTTGGGGGGACAGGGAGGCGAGCAGTACTTC
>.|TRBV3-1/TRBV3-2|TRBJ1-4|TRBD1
CASSKGDRGTGEKLFF
TGTGCCAGCAGCAAGGGGGACAGGGGAACGGGGGAAAAACTGTTTTTT
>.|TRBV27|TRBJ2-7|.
CASSASGLTYEQYF
TGTGCCAGCAGTGCTTCCGGGTTAACCTACGAGCAGTACTTC
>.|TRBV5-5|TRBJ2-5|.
CASSFKETQYF
TGTGCCAGCAGCTTCAAAGAGACCCAGTACTTC
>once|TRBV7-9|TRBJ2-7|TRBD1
CASSLGTGRSYEQYF
TGTGCCAGCAGCTTAGGGACAGGGCGGTCCTACGAGCAGTACTTC
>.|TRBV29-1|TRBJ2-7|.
CSVERRDEQYF
TGCAGCGTTGAACGCAGGGACGAGCAGTACTTC